The 13 T cell receptor beta chains below were found in one sample sequenced in a study of T cells in Graves' hyperthyroidism and ophthalmopathy. RNA transcripts served as the template for amplifying TCR beta CDR3 regions. RT-PCR in the first round (using the HTBI primer set) targeted the TCR CDR3. MiXCR, applied by TCRdb to the multiplex PCR reads, yields one record per CDR3 protein. The profile shows fewer than 450,000 distinct CDR3 sequences, about a sixth of them singletons. What was sequenced was blood. The receptors were sampled from a young woman with Graves' hyperthyroidism that later progressed to Graves' ophthalmopathy.

This clonotype was picked up many times. This chain joins TRBV2 and TRBJ1-4, with 7 bases identical to TRBD1. This CDR3 region has 15 residues. Trimming removed 4 bases from V and 6 bases from J; junction bases left unmatched: 8. CDR1 and CDR2 (germline): SNHLY, FYNNEI. As DNA, the CDR3 is TGTGCCAGCAGTGGGGGGCAGGGGGAGGATGAAAAACTGTTTTTT. Translation gives CASSGGQGEDEKLFF.

This clonotype was detected many times. The J gene is TRBJ2-7, the V gene TRBV28; 7 nucleotides align to TRBD1. Trimming at V came to 6 bases and at J to 4 bases, leaving 12 bases not matched to a gene. This CDR3 has 15 residues. Germline CDR1 reads MDHEN; CDR2 reads SYDVKM. CDR3 residues: CASSPTRQGGYEQYF. CDR3 DNA: TGTGCCAGCAGCCCCACTCGACAGGGTGGGTACGAGCAGTACTTC.

There are many counts of this clonotype. The CDR3 DNA follows: TGTGCCACGCGGACTAGCGGGCCAAATGAGCAGTTCTTC. Translation: CATRTSGPNEQFF. This rearrangement joins TRBV10-3 to TRBJ2-1, with 11 bases identical to TRBD2. In germline, CDR1 is ENHRY, CDR2 SYGVKD. Trimming at V came to 10 bases and at J to 7 bases, leaving 6 bases not matched to a gene. The CDR3 length is 13 residues.

The chain uses TRBV4-1 and TRBJ2-7, with unresolved D. The length of the CDR3 is 15 residues. Germline-derived CDR1 and CDR2 are MGHRA and YSYEKL. V was cut by 0 bases and J by 3 bases, with 12 bases left in between. In DNA form, the CDR3 reads TGCGCCAGCAGCCAAGACCGGTACGAAAGCTACGAGCAGTACTTC. Translated: CASSQDRYESYEQYF.

This clonotype turned up a few times. This chain uses TRBV19 with TRBJ1-1; no clear D. Trimming stripped 5 bases from V and 4 bases from J, with 17 bases between. Germline V gene data show CDR1 as LNHDA and CDR2 as SQIVND (reference sequence). The CDR3 contains 15 residues. In DNA, the CDR3 is TGTGCCAGTAGTGCCCCCAGACTGAGCCCCACTGAAGCTTTCTTT. Protein sequence: CASSAPRLSPTEAFF.

In this sample, this clonotype turned up many times. V gene TRBV28 combines with J gene TRBJ1-3; D remains ambiguous. The ends were cut back, 3 bases at V and 0 bases at J, with 15 bases in the middle. The CDR3 covers 17 residues. Germline loops: CDR1 MDHEN, CDR2 SYDVKM. The CDR3 sequence is CASSFSGIQSSGNTIYF. CDR3 nucleotides: TGTGCCAGCAGTTTTTCTGGCATCCAGAGCTCTGGAAACACCATATATTTT.

This clonotype was detected ten times or more. The V and J genes are TRBV6-1 and TRBJ2-3; D is unclear. V lost 7 bases and J 0 bases, leaving 17 bases between the germline ends. There are 16 residues in the CDR3. Germline values: CDR1 MNHNS, CDR2 SASEGT. The CDR3 coding sequence is TGTGCCAGCACTTATAACCACAGCCCTAGCACAGATACGCAGTATTTT. It specifies CASTYNHSPSTDTQYF.

This clonotype was observed at least ten times. The CDR3 DNA follows: TGTGCCAGCAGCCAAGGAGGGTTCTCTGGAAACACCATATATTTT. It translates to CASSQGGFSGNTIYF. V gene TRBV3-1 combines with J gene TRBJ1-3; no clear D gene. The CDR3 covers 15 residues. Trimming removed 1 base from V and 0 bases from J, with 7 bases in between. CDR1 is LGHDT, CDR2 YNNKEL, per germline (reference sequence). Using reference TRBV3-1 and TRBJ1-3 for the parts outside the CDR3, the full variable domain is DTAVSQTPKYLVTQMGNDKSIKCEQNLGHDTMYWYKQDSKKFLKIMFSYNNKELIINETVPNRFSPKSPDKAHLNLHINSLELGDSAVYFCASSQGGFSGNTIYFGEGSWLTVV.

The chain recombines TRBV3-1 with TRBJ1-6; D call uncertain. The CDR3 covers 14 residues. The V end was cut by 0 bases, the J end by 12 bases, with 12 bases between. Germline-derived CDR1 and CDR2 are LGHDT and YNNKEL (reference sequence). CDR3 region: CASSQDWNRGPLHF. The CDR3 DNA reads as TGTGCCAGCAGCCAAGATTGGAATCGGGGACCCCTCCACTTT.

The chain has TRBV19 and TRBJ2-3, with D possibly being TRBD1 (5 bases). The germline V gene encodes CDR1 LNHDA and CDR2 SQIVND (reference sequence). Trimming pared 3 bases from V and 2 bases from J, leaving 12 bases between. The CDR3 loop spans 15 amino acids. CDR3 nucleotide sequence: TGTGCCAGTAGTATGGTCACTGGGGCCACAGATACGCAGTATTTT. Amino acid sequence: CASSMVTGATDTQYF.

The V call is TRBV7-9, the J call TRBJ2-5; D call uncertain. The V end lost 1 base, the J end lost 7 bases, and 16 bases lay between the germline ends. CDR1 is SEHNR, CDR2 FQNEAQ, per germline (reference sequence). CDR3 size: 15 residues. Here the CDR3 reads CASSLVIGLKGTQYF. CDR3 nucleotide sequence: TGTGCCAGCAGCTTAGTCATAGGTTTGAAGGGGACCCAGTACTTC.

The J gene is TRBJ1-6, the V gene TRBV2; D not resolved. Between the trimmed V and J ends, which lost 4 bases and 12 bases, there was a span of 13 bases. Germline CDR1 and CDR2: SNHLY and FYNNEI. This CDR3 contains 13 residues. The CDR3 spells CASSVLTVGPLHF. DNA for the CDR3: TGTGCCAGCAGTGTCCTTACGGTTGGACCCCTCCACTTT.

This clonotype was recorded many times. The chain couples TRBV5-1 to TRBJ2-2; 7 bases line up with TRBD1. Germline V gene lookup returns CDR1 SGHRS and CDR2 YFSETQ. V dropped 6 bases and J dropped 3; count of bases not matched to a gene: 5. The CDR3 extends over 14 amino acids. The CDR3: CASNRQGDTGELFF. DNA for the CDR3: TGCGCCAGCAACCGGCAGGGGGACACCGGGGAGCTGTTTTTT.